These T cell receptor beta chains were read from a single sample in a study of blood T cell repertoires in COVID-19. Using immunoSEQ multiplex PCR, the repertoire was profiled, and TCRdb retains in-frame clones only, with some absent. The table has 180,000 or so clones, roughly 80% seen once. Input material: PBMCs or T cells enriched from blood (not recorded which). These receptors all come from a man between 50 and 59 years old who had recovered from COVID-19. Both conserved end residues are part of each CDR3. The D gene is left open where the match is weak. Size is omitted from some rows. Given values are once, few, many or a class for expanded clones.

J gene | D gene | clone size | V gene | CDR3 DNA | CDR3 protein
TRBJ2-3 | TRBD2 | NA | TRBV19 | TGTGCCAGTAGTATAGGAGGAAGCAGAGCGGGGGGGCTTGATACGCAGTATTTT | CASSIGGSRAGGLDTQYF
TRBJ2-1 | TRBD2 | NA | TRBV5-6 | TGTGCCAGCAGCGAGCCCCAAGGGACTAGCGTGTTTGATGAGCAGTTCTTC | CASSEPQGTSVFDEQFF
TRBJ1-2 | NA | NA | TRBV12-3/TRBV12-4 | TGTGCCAGCAGTTTAGCGCCCGGGGGTGGCTACACCTTC | CASSLAPGGGYTF
TRBJ1-6 | TRBD1 | NA | TRBV6-5 | TGTGCCAGCGCAGACAGGGGTTCACCCCTCCACTTT | CASADRGSPLHF
TRBJ1-2 | NA | NA | TRBV28 | TGTGCCAGCCGCGGGGGCGCAAGCTATGGCTACACCTTC | CASRGGASYGYTF
TRBJ2-5 | NA | NA | TRBV5-1 | TGCGCCAGCAGCTTGATGAGTAGCGGCATGCAAGAGACCCAGTACTTC | CASSLMSSGMQETQYF
TRBJ2-5 | TRBD2 | NA | TRBV5-4 | TGTGCCAGCAGCTTGGTTAGCGGGAGAGCAGAGACCCAGTACTTC | CASSLVSGRAETQYF
TRBJ2-7 | NA | few | TRBV6-6 | TGTGCCAGCGTGGCCGGGACTGAGGCCTACGAGCAGTACTTC | CASVAGTEAYEQYF
TRBJ2-2 | TRBD2 | NA | TRBV5-1 | TGCGCCAGCGGGGGGGAGACCACCACCGGGGAGCTGTTTTTT | CASGGETTTGELFF
TRBJ1-2 | NA | NA | TRBV28 | TGTGCCAGCACCCAGGCGGGTCGAGCTAACTATGGCTACACCTTC | CASTQAGRANYGYTF
TRBJ2-6 | NA | NA | TRBV5-1 | TGCGCCAGCAGCTTAGGCGGGAAACTCGCCAACGTCCTGACTTTC | CASSLGGKLANVLTF
TRBJ2-7 | TRBD1 | NA | TRBV30 | TGTGCCTGGAGAGACAGGGGTTACGAGCAGTACTTC | CAWRDRGYEQYF
TRBJ2-3 | NA | NA | TRBV7-9 | TGTGCCAGCAGCAACGACCGGAGACCAGATACGCAGTATTTT | CASSNDRRPDTQYF
TRBJ2-7 | TRBD2 | few | TRBV18 | TGTGCCAGCTCACCCATCGGGGGGACCTACGAGCAGTACTTC | CASSPIGGTYEQYF
TRBJ2-7 | TRBD1 | few | TRBV3-1/TRBV3-2 | TGTGCCAGCAGCCGAACGGGGTCGGGCAGGGGGTCCCCTAGCTCCTACGAGCAGTACTTC | CASSRTGSGRGSPSSYEQYF
TRBJ2-1 | TRBD1 | once | TRBV6-5 | TGTGCCAGCAGTTACGGGACAGGGAACTTCAATGAGCAGTTCTTC | CASSYGTGNFNEQFF
TRBJ1-5 | TRBD1 | NA | TRBV7-2 | TGTGCCAGCAGCTTAAGACAGGGGCACAATCAGCCCCAGCATTTT | CASSLRQGHNQPQHF
TRBJ1-3 | NA | NA | TRBV7-2 | TGTGCCAGCAGCTTCCGTTCCAGGGACTCTGGAAACACCATATATTTT | CASSFRSRDSGNTIYF
TRBJ2-7 | TRBD1 | NA | TRBV7-8 | TGTGCCAGCAGCTTAGCCCGGGACAGGCCTTCCTACGAGCAGTACTTC | CASSLARDRPSYEQYF
TRBJ1-3 | NA | NA | TRBV12-3/TRBV12-4 | TGTGCCAGCAGTTTTTCGGGGTTGGACACCATATATTTT | CASSFSGLDTIYF
TRBJ1-2 | TRBD1 | few | TRBV5-6 | TGTGCCAGCAGCTTGAGACAGGGCGGCTATGGCTACACCTTC | CASSLRQGGYGYTF
TRBJ2-1 | TRBD1 | NA | TRBV5-1 | TGCGCCAGCAGCTTAACTGGACAGGTCATCGATGAGCAGTTCTTC | CASSLTGQVIDEQFF
TRBJ1-5 | NA | once | TRBV6-1 | TGTGCCAGCAGTGAAGTTTTTGGGGGCGGACAGCCCCAGCATTTT | CASSEVFGGGQPQHF
TRBJ2-2 | TRBD2 | NA | TRBV29-1 | TGCAGCGTTGAAGGCCCTCCCAGAGCGGGAGGGCCGACGAACACCGGGGAGCTGTTTTTT | CSVEGPPRAGGPTNTGELFF
TRBJ2-7 | NA | once | TRBV28 | TGTGCCAGCAGCCGGACTGGTTCCTACGAGCAGTACTTC | CASSRTGSYEQYF
TRBJ2-3 | NA | few | TRBV7-3 | TGTGCCAGCAGCCTAGGATTCGGGAGAAGCACAGATACGCAGTATTTT | CASSLGFGRSTDTQYF
TRBJ2-1 | NA | NA | TRBV19 | TGTGCCAGTAGTATCCTTCCCCTGACAGAAAATGAGCAGTTCTTC | CASSILPLTENEQFF
TRBJ1-6 | TRBD1 | NA | TRBV7-3 | TGTGCCAGCAGCCCGGACAGGAATTCACCCCTCCACTTT | CASSPDRNSPLHF
TRBJ1-4 | NA | NA | TRBV14 | TGTGCCAGCAGCCAAGATGAAGTGGGGGCCGGTGAAAAACTGTTTTTT | CASSQDEVGAGEKLFF
TRBJ1-5 | NA | NA | TRBV28 | TGTGCCAGCAGCCTCACCAGGGGCAATCAGCCCCAGCATTTT | CASSLTRGNQPQHF
TRBJ2-7 | TRBD2 | many | TRBV28 | TGTGCCAGCAGTAGCGGGAGCTACGAGCAGTACTTC | CASSSGSYEQYF
TRBJ2-1 | NA | NA | TRBV4-1 | TGCGCCAGCAGCCCCCCCGGGAGAACCTACAATGAGCAGTTCTTC | CASSPPGRTYNEQFF
TRBJ2-1 | NA | NA | TRBV24-1 | TGTGCCACCAGGGGAGACAATGAGCAGTTCTTC | CATRGDNEQFF
TRBJ2-3 | TRBD1 | NA | TRBV25-1 | TGTGCCAGCAGTCCAAGGACAGGGGATAGCACAGATACGCAGTATTTT | CASSPRTGDSTDTQYF
TRBJ2-3 | TRBD2 | NA | TRBV11-2 | TGTGCCAGCAGCCTTAGCGGGAATACAGATACGCAGTATTTT | CASSLSGNTDTQYF
TRBJ2-1 | NA | NA | TRBV6-5 | TGTGCCAGCGTTTGGGGCAGGGGTAACAATGAGCAGTTCTTC | CASVWGRGNNEQFF
TRBJ2-6 | TRBD2 | NA | TRBV4-2 | TGTGCCAGCAGCCAGGGATCCCGGGGACTAGCGGGAGGCTCTGGGGCCAACGTCCTGACTTTC | CASSQGSRGLAGGSGANVLTF
TRBJ2-1 | TRBD2 | NA | TRBV10-3 | TGTGCCATACAGACTAGCATGGACAATGAGCAGTTCTTC | CAIQTSMDNEQFF
TRBJ2-4 | NA | NA | TRBV12-3/TRBV12-4 | TGTGCCAGCAGTCGAATTTGGGGAGACATTCAGTACTTC | CASSRIWGDIQYF
TRBJ1-4 | NA | NA | TRBV11-2 | TGTGCCAGCAGCTCCACAGGCTGGGCCAGCGAAAAACTGTTTTTT | CASSSTGWASEKLFF
TRBJ2-5 | TRBD2 | NA | TRBV15 | TGTGCCACCAGCAGAGTACGAGCGGGAGTAAGGGAGACCCAGTACTTC | CATSRVRAGVRETQYF